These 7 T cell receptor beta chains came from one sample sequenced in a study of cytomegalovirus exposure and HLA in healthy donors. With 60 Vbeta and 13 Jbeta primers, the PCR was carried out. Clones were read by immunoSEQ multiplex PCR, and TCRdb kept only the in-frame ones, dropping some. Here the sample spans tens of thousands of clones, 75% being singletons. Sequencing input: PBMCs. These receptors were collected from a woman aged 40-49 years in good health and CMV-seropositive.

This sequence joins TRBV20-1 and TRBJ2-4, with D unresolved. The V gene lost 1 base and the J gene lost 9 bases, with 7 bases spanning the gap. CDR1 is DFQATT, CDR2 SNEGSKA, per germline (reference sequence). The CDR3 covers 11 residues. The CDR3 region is CSARGPGIQYF. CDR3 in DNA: TGCAGTGCTAGAGGTCCCGGCATTCAGTACTTC.

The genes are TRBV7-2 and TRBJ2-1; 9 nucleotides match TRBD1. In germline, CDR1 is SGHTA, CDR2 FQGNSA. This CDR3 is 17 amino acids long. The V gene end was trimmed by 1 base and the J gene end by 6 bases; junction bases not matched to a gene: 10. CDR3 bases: TGTGCCAGCAGCTTAGGGGACAGGGAAGGGAAGCGCAATGAGCAGTTCTTC. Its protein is CASSLGDREGKRNEQFF.

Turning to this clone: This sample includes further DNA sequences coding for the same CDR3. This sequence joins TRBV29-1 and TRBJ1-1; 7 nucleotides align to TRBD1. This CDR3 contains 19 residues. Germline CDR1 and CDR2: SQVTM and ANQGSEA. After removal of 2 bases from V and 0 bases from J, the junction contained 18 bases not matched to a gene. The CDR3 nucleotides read TGCAGCGTTGAAAAAAACAGGGGACTGGGCTGGACCGTGAACACTGAAGCTTTCTTT. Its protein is CSVEKNRGLGWTVNTEAFF.

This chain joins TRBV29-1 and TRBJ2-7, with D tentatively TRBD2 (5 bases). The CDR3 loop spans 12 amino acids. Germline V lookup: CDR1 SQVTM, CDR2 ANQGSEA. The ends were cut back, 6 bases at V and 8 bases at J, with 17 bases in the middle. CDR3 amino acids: CSVAEGYTKQYF. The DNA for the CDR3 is TGCAGCGTAGCTGAGGGTTATACGAAGCAGTACTTC.

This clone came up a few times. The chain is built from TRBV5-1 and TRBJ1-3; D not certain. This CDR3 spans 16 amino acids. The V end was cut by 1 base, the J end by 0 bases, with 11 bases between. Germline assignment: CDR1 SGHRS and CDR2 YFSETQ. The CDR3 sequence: CASSLQSQLSGNTIYF. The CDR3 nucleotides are TGCGCCAGCAGCTTGCAATCCCAACTCTCTGGAAACACCATATATTTT.

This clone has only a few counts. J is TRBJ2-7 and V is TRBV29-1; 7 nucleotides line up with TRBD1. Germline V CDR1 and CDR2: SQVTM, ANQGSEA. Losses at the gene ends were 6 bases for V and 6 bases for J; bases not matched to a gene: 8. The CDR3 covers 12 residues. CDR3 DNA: TGCAGCGTGGCGACAGGGTCTAGCGAGCAGTACTTC. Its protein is CSVATGSSEQYF.

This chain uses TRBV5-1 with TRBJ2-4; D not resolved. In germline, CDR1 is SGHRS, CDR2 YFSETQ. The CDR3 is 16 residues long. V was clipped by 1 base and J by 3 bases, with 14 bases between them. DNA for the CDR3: TGCGCCAGCAGCTTGAACCCTTCGGGTGTCAAAAACATTCAGTACTTC. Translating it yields CASSLNPSGVKNIQYF.